Below are 11 T cell receptor beta chains sequenced from a single sample in a study of T cell responses to AZD1222 COVID-19 vaccine. Sequencing used immunoSEQ multiplex PCR; TCRdb keeps in-frame clones, though not all of them. The profile shows 65,000 to 100,000 clones, approximately 90% of them singletons. The sequenced sample was peripheral blood, obtained 28 days after the second AZD1222 dose. The receptors here all came from an adult who received the AZD1222 COVID-19 vaccine.

The chain carries TRBV3-1 (or the pseudogene TRBV3-2) and TRBJ2-1; 13 bases are a match to TRBD2. Germline-derived CDR1 and CDR2 are LGHDT and YNNKEL (reference sequence). The V gene end was trimmed by 1 base and the J gene end by 10 bases; junction bases not matched to a gene: 7. The CDR3 runs 16 residues. The CDR3 bases are TGTGCCAGCAGCCAAGGACTAGCGGGAGGCGGTGGGGAGCAGTTCTTC. Translation: CASSQGLAGGGGEQFF.

This chain joins TRBV27 and TRBJ1-5; 8 bases line up with TRBD1. The germline CDR1 and CDR2 sequences are MNHEY and SMNVEV (reference sequence). V was clipped by 4 bases and J by 6 bases; unmatched bases: 8. The CDR3 is 15 amino acids. This CDR3 is CASSSARGLGQPQHF. As DNA, the CDR3 is TGTGCCAGCAGTTCTGCCAGGGGGCTGGGTCAGCCCCAGCATTTT.

This clone was counted a single time. The V call is TRBV19, the J call TRBJ1-3, with D unresolved. V lost 7 bases and J lost 0, with 10 bases in between. Germline V gene sequence: CDR1 LNHDA, CDR2 SQIVND (reference sequence). The CDR3 length is 14 residues. The CDR3 spells CASTAWGSGNTIYF. The DNA for the CDR3 is TGTGCCAGTACCGCGTGGGGCTCTGGAAACACCATATATTTT.

With regard to this clone: Compared with germline, one end of the junction differs, possibly owing to a read error. The chain recombines TRBV5-5 with TRBJ1-2; perhaps TRBD1 as D (5 bases). The CDR3 runs to 14 residues. CDR1 is SGHKS, CDR2 YYEKEE, per germline (reference sequence). CDR3 region: CASSLEGEAYGYIF. The CDR3 region has the DNA TGTGCCAGCAGCTTGGAAGGGGAGGCCTATGGCTACATCTTC.

The rearrangement uses TRBV28 and TRBJ1-2, with D uncertain. This CDR3 has 12 residues. The V and J ends lost 2 bases and 2 bases respectively, with 3 bases between them. Germline CDR1 and CDR2: MDHEN and SYDVKM. The CDR3 spells CASSLQNYGYTF. DNA for the CDR3: TGTGCCAGCAGTTTACAAAACTATGGCTACACCTTC.

In nucleotides, the CDR3 is TGCGCCAGCAGCTTGGGGGCACCTATGAACACTGAAGCTTTCTTT. Its protein is CASSLGAPMNTEAFF. The chain has TRBV5-1 and TRBJ1-1; D unclear. Germline V gives CDR1 SGHRS, CDR2 YFSETQ. Trimming shortened V by 0 bases and J by 0 bases, and 9 bases separated the two germline ends. The CDR3 length is 15 residues.

The chain is built from TRBV19 and TRBJ1-1; D not certain. Germline CDR1 reads LNHDA; CDR2 reads SQIVND (reference sequence). Trimming cost V 7 bases and J 0 bases, with 18 bases left between them. This CDR3 comprises 16 residues. CDR3 DNA: TGTGCCAGTACCCCGTTCGTTTTAGGGATGAACACTGAAGCTTTCTTT. This gives the protein CASTPFVLGMNTEAFF.

The rearrangement uses TRBV7-3 and TRBJ2-1, with a weak D call TRBD1 (6 bases). CDR3 length: 13 residues. The V gene's germline CDR1 is SGHTA and CDR2 FQGTGA. V lost 5 bases to trimming and J lost 4 bases, with 9 bases between them. Here the CDR3 DNA reads TGTGCCAGCAGCCAAGGACAGTACAATGAGCAGTTCTTC. Amino acid sequence: CASSQGQYNEQFF.

The chain recombines TRBV5-1 with TRBJ2-5; TRBD1 matches at 8 bases. The CDR3 length is 16 residues. Per germline, CDR1 SGHRS and CDR2 YFSETQ. Trimming at V came to 0 bases and at J to 4 bases, leaving 8 bases not matched to a gene. The CDR3 DNA reads as TGCGCCAGCAGCTTGGGAGGTTTTACAGGGGGAGAGACCCAGTACTTC. Encoded protein: CASSLGGFTGGETQYF.

The chain carries TRBV5-8 and TRBJ2-3, with D perhaps TRBD2 (5 bases). Per germline, CDR1 SGHTS and CDR2 YDEGEE. The length of the CDR3 is 15 residues. V was trimmed by 3 bases and J by 2 bases, leaving 13 bases between them. CDR3 sequence reads: CASSSPGILTDTQYF. The CDR3 bases are TGTGCCAGCAGCTCACCGGGGATACTCACAGATACGCAGTATTTT.

The chain carries TRBV28 and TRBJ2-1; TRBD1 aligns across 7 bases. Per the germline V gene, CDR1 is MDHEN and CDR2 is SYDVKM. The ends lost 10 bases at V and 7 bases at J; junction bases unmatched: 13. There are 14 residues in the CDR3. CDR3 DNA: TGTGCCACCTTGGAAGGACAGGTTAGAAATGAGCAGTTCTTC. It translates to CATLEGQVRNEQFF.